What follows are 22 T cell receptor beta chains derived from one specimen sequenced in a study of regulatory T cells in long-lasting Graves disease. Time point of the sample: newly diagnosed GD, antithyroid drugs for less than 3 months. Extracted RNA from PBMCs served as the source of the TCR library. The TCR beta library used iRepertoire HTBI primers with Arm-PCR amplification of CDR3. A single record per CDR3 protein comes from TCRdb applying MiXCR to the multiplex PCR reads. The sample carries over 500,000 distinct CDR3 sequences, 15% to 20% recorded once. These same records also appear under a second study, on T cells in Graves' hyperthyroidism and ophthalmopathy.

This sample comprised peripheral blood mononuclear cells (PBMCs), obtained at new diagnosis, from a patient treated with antithyroid drugs. The receptors were sampled from a man between 18 and 29 years old with Graves disease.

This clonotype has just a few counts. The CDR3 is CSVKQDRGGSPLHF. In DNA form, the CDR3 reads TGCAGTGTAAAACAGGACAGGGGAGGGTCACCCCTCCACTTT. The chain is built from TRBV20-1 and TRBJ1-6; 9 positions agree with TRBD1. This CDR3 spans 14 amino acids. Germline CDR1 reads DFQATT; CDR2 reads SNEGSKA (reference sequence). Trimming cost V 7 bases and J 10 bases; bases outside gene matches: 11.

The sample holds many counts of this clonotype. The chain combines TRBV5-1 with TRBJ2-5, with D perhaps matching TRBD1 (5 bases). The CDR3 contains 14 residues. Germline lookup yields CDR1 SGHRS and CDR2 YFSETQ. V lost 2 bases and J lost 4, with 12 bases in between. In nucleotides, the CDR3 is TGCGCCAGCAGCTTCGCAGGGTGGACAGAGACCCAGTACTTC. It is translated as CASSFAGWTETQYF.

The chain links TRBV19 to TRBJ1-1, with a weak D call TRBD1 (5 bases). CDR3 length: 14 amino acids. V was pared by 1 base and J by 2 bases, with 8 bases between. Per germline, CDR1 LNHDA and CDR2 SQIVND (reference sequence). Here the CDR3 DNA reads TGTGCCAGTAGTATAGGGTGGGGCAACACTGAAGCTTTCTTT. It yields the protein CASSIGWGNTEAFF.

In its sample, this clonotype was seen many times. This chain connects TRBV28 to TRBJ2-7, with 8 positions matching TRBD2. Germline CDR1 and CDR2: MDHEN and SYDVKM. J was trimmed by 5 bases and V by 6 bases; bases with no gene match: 9. The CDR3 extends over 14 amino acids. For the CDR3, the DNA is TGTGCCAGCAGACCTCGGGAGGGGGTCAACGAGCAGTACTTC. Its protein is CASRPREGVNEQYF.

The chain uses TRBV5-1 and TRBJ2-5, with D possibly being TRBD1 (6 bases). Germline V gene lookup returns CDR1 SGHRS and CDR2 YFSETQ. Between the trimmed V and J ends, which lost 2 bases and 4 bases, there was a span of 9 bases. The CDR3 is 13 residues long. The CDR3 DNA is TGCGCCAGCAGCTTCGGGACAAGAGAGACCCAGTACTTC. Its translation: CASSFGTRETQYF.

This clonotype was seen only a few times. The J gene is TRBJ2-7, the V gene TRBV4-1, with D perhaps matching TRBD1 or TRBD2 (6 bases each). Trimming stripped 3 bases from V and 3 bases from J, with 15 bases between. Germline V gene lookup returns CDR1 MGHRA and CDR2 YSYEKL. The CDR3 is 15 amino acids. The CDR3 DNA sequence: TGCGCCAGCAGCCACCGCTTAGGGGGGTTCTACGAGCAGTACTTC. Its protein is CASSHRLGGFYEQYF.

This clonotype came up once. The V and J genes are TRBV28 and TRBJ2-7; 7 nucleotides line up with TRBD2. In germline, CDR1 is MDHEN, CDR2 SYDVKM. J was trimmed by 4 bases and V by 5 bases; bases with no gene match: 11. CDR3 length: 15 amino acids. The DNA of the CDR3 is TGTGCCAGCAGTACATCACCCTTAGCGGGTTACGAGCAGTACTTC. Translation gives CASSTSPLAGYEQYF.

This clonotype was detected many times. J is TRBJ1-1 and V is TRBV11-2; a weak D match, TRBD1 (5 bases). CDR3 length: 15 residues. In germline, CDR1 is SGHAT, CDR2 FQNNGV. V was cut by 6 bases and J by 5 bases, with 19 bases left in between. This CDR3 is CASRLGPTRGTEAFF. In nucleotides, the CDR3 is TGTGCCAGCAGGCTGGGACCCACCCGGGGGACTGAAGCTTTCTTT.

This clonotype was observed at least ten times. The chain recombines TRBV2 with TRBJ2-1, with TRBD2 identical over 11 bases. The V and J ends lost 6 bases and 4 bases, in that order; junction bases with no gene match: 11. There are 17 residues in the CDR3. Germline CDR1 SNHLY, CDR2 FYNNEI. CDR3 loop: CASRRDTGTSGYNEQFF. The DNA for the CDR3 is TGTGCCAGCAGGAGGGACACCGGGACTAGCGGATACAATGAGCAGTTCTTC.

In its sample, this clonotype was seen many times. The chain uses TRBV10-1 and TRBJ2-3; D is undetermined. Germline V gene lookup returns CDR1 WNHNN and CDR2 SYGVQD (reference sequence). The V end was cut by 0 bases, the J end by 6 bases, with 16 bases between. The CDR3 loop spans 16 amino acids. The DNA for the CDR3 is TGCGCCAGCAGTGAGTCTATAATCGCAGGTCGGGATACGCAGTATTTT. As protein: CASSESIIAGRDTQYF.

This clonotype was detected only a few times. The J gene is TRBJ2-5, the V gene TRBV13; TRBD1 aligns across 9 bases. CDR1 is PRHDT, CDR2 FYEKMQ, per germline (reference sequence). The CDR3 extends over 15 amino acids. The V and J ends lost 4 bases and 5 bases, in that order; junction bases with no gene match: 8. The CDR3 spells CASSSGQGAFETQYF. The CDR3 nucleotides are TGTGCCAGCAGCTCGGGACAGGGCGCCTTTGAGACCCAGTACTTC.

This clonotype was found many times. The chain recombines TRBV20-1 with TRBJ1-6; no reliable D call. V lost 6 bases and J lost 4, with 16 bases in between. The CDR3 contains 15 residues. Germline V gives CDR1 DFQATT, CDR2 SNEGSKA (reference sequence). The chain's CDR3 is CSAPLQAVYNSPLHF. The CDR3 DNA is TGCAGTGCGCCGCTCCAGGCGGTATATAATTCACCCCTCCACTTT.

This clonotype was counted ten times or more. The chain couples TRBV29-1 to TRBJ2-3; 7 bases line up with TRBD2. V shed 7 bases and J 1 base; nucleotides not matched to a gene: 11. The CDR3 is made up of 15 amino acids. Germline V gives CDR1 SQVTM, CDR2 ANQGSEA. CDR3 bases: TGCAGCGCTTCCCCAGCGGGAAGAGGCACAGATACGCAGTATTTT. Translation: CSASPAGRGTDTQYF.

This clonotype was observed at least ten times. The chain carries TRBV10-3 and TRBJ2-5, with D unresolved. Trimming pared 3 bases from V and 9 bases from J, leaving 23 bases between. The germline V gene encodes CDR1 ENHRY and CDR2 SYGVKD. The CDR3 has 16 amino acids. The CDR3 DNA is TGTGCCATCAGTGAACCCCTTCGGGCCGAAAGAGGTGCCCAGTACTTC. Residues: CAISEPLRAERGAQYF.

V gene TRBV7-9 combines with J gene TRBJ2-3; D assignment may be TRBD1 or TRBD2 (6 bases each). The germline V and J ends were trimmed by 2 bases and 2 bases, with 11 bases remaining between them. The CDR3 covers 15 residues. The V gene's germline CDR1 is SEHNR and CDR2 FQNEAQ (reference sequence). The CDR3 sequence is CASSLRSGATDTQYF. The CDR3 DNA is TGTGCCAGCAGCTTACGGTCGGGGGCCACAGATACGCAGTATTTT. The full variable domain, its missing parts supplied by reference TRBV7-9 and TRBJ2-3, is DTGVSQNPRHKITKRGQNVTFRCDPISEHNRLYWYRQTLGQGPEFLTYFQNEAQLEKSRLLSDRFSAERPKGSFSTLEIQRTEQGDSAMYLCASSLRSGATDTQYFGPGTRLTVL.

The sample holds many counts of this clonotype. The gene calls are TRBV2 and TRBJ2-3, with 8 nucleotides matching TRBD2. CDR1 is SNHLY, CDR2 FYNNEI, per germline. This CDR3 has 16 amino acids. With 7 bases clipped from V and 5 bases from J, the junction kept 14 bases outside the gene matches. The CDR3 nucleotides are TGTGCCAGCACCCGCAGCCCGGGAGGGCCGCAAGATACGCAGTATTTT. Its protein is CASTRSPGGPQDTQYF.

A few counts support this clonotype. The V gene is TRBV20-1, the J gene TRBJ2-1, with 14 bases aligning to TRBD2. CDR1 is DFQATT and CDR2 is SNEGSKA in the germline V gene (reference sequence). The junction had 10 bases not matched to a gene; V was cut back by 5 bases and J by 7 bases. The CDR3 is 16 residues long. CDR3 region: CSALTSGRALVNEQFF. The CDR3 nucleotides read TGCAGTGCTCTGACTAGCGGGAGGGCGCTGGTGAATGAGCAGTTCTTC.

This clonotype was counted at least ten times. The V and J genes are TRBV29-1 and TRBJ2-7; 8 bases are shared with TRBD1. The CDR3 sequence is 15 residues long. Germline CDR1 reads SQVTM; CDR2 reads ANQGSEA. V gave up 6 bases and J gave up 5 bases; unmatched junction bases: 15. The CDR3 spells CSVQSRTGFFDEQYF. The CDR3 coding sequence is TGCAGCGTGCAATCTCGGACAGGGTTTTTTGACGAGCAGTACTTC.

The CDR3 protein is CASSMGYRGGDEKLFF. The CDR3 bases are TGTGCCAGTAGTATGGGATACAGGGGAGGTGATGAAAAACTGTTTTTT. This sequence joins TRBV19 and TRBJ1-4; 7 bases are shared with TRBD1. Trimming at V came to 3 bases and at J to 6 bases, leaving 10 bases not matched to a gene. CDR1 LNHDA and CDR2 SQIVND come from the germline V gene (reference sequence). The CDR3 extends over 16 amino acids.

Only one count was recorded for this clonotype. This chain joins TRBV12-3 or TRBV12-4 and TRBJ1-5; TRBD1 is a possible D gene (5 bases). V lost 3 bases to trimming and J lost 6 bases, with 9 bases between them. This CDR3 is 13 amino acids long. CDR3 DNA sequence: TGTGCCAGCAGTTTCTCAGGGCTTCAGCCCCAGCATTTT. Encoded protein: CASSFSGLQPQHF.

Here the CDR3 reads CASKRTREEDNEQFF. CDR3 nucleotide sequence: TGCGCCAGCAAACGTACGCGGGAGGAAGACAATGAGCAGTTCTTC. This chain links TRBV5-1 with TRBJ2-1; TRBD2 matches 8 bases. This CDR3 region has 15 residues. CDR1 and CDR2 from the germline V gene are SGHRS and YFSETQ. J was trimmed by 5 bases and V by 6 bases; bases with no gene match: 10. Full variable domain (outside the CDR3, taken from reference TRBV5-1 and TRBJ2-1): KAGVTQTPRYLIKTRGQQVTLSCSPISGHRSVSWYQQTPGQGLQFLFEYFSETQRNKGNFPGRFSGRQFSNSRSEMNVSTLELGDSALYLCASKRTREEDNEQFFGPGTRLTVL.

There are many counts of this clonotype. The chain uses TRBV5-1 and TRBJ2-7; 8 positions match TRBD2. V lost 0 bases to trimming and J lost 6 bases; unmatched junction nucleotides: 5. The germline gives CDR1 SGHRS, CDR2 YFSETQ. This CDR3 comprises 14 residues. The CDR3 region is CASSLVGLAGEQYF. CDR3 nucleotides: TGCGCCAGCAGCTTGGTCGGCCTAGCGGGCGAGCAGTACTTC.